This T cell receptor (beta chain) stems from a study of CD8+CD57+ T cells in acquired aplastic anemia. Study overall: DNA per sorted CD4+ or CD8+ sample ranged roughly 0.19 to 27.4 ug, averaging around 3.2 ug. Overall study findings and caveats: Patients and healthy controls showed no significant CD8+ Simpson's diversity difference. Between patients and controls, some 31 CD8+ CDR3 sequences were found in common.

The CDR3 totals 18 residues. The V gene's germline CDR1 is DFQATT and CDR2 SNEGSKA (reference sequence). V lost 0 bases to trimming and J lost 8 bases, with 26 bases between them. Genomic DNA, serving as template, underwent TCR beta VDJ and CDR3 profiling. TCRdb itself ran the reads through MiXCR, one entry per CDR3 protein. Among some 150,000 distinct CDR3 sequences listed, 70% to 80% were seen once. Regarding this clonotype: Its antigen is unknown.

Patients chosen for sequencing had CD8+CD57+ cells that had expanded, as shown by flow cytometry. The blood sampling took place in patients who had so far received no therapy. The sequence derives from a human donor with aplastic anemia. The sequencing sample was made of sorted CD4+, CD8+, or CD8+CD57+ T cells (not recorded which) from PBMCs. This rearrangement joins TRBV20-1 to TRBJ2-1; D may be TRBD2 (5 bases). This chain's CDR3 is CSARDVNSVDGIFHEQFF. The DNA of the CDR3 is TGCAGTGCTAGAGATGTCAATTCGGTGGACGGGATTTTCCATGAGCAGTTCTTC.